This TCR beta chain is from a study of cytomegalovirus exposure and HLA in healthy donors. Study observations and caveats: Later examination showed HLA-associated TCR beta chains had greater clonal expansion than equally common others. Confirmation in vitro established that a few CMV-associated chains were specific for CMV antigens.

V gave up 0 bases and J gave up 10 bases, with 13 bases separating them. Germline V gene sequence: CDR1 MNHEY, CDR2 SVGAGI. The CDR3 has 14 amino acids. Primers included in the PCR were 60 Vbeta and 13 Jbeta primers. Only in-frame clones appear in the TCRdb table, and some are missing; sequencing was by immunoSEQ multiplex PCR. The sample yields around 49,000 clones, around 82% seen once. To note about this clone: The antigen is not known.

The sample consisted of PBMCs. The chain links TRBV6-5 to TRBJ2-1, with D maybe TRBD1 (5 bases). The TCR originated in a man under 40 in good health and CMV-seropositive. For the CDR3, the DNA is TGTGCCAGCAGTTACTCGAGGCAGGGTAACGAGCAGTTCTTC. Its protein product is CASSYSRQGNEQFF.